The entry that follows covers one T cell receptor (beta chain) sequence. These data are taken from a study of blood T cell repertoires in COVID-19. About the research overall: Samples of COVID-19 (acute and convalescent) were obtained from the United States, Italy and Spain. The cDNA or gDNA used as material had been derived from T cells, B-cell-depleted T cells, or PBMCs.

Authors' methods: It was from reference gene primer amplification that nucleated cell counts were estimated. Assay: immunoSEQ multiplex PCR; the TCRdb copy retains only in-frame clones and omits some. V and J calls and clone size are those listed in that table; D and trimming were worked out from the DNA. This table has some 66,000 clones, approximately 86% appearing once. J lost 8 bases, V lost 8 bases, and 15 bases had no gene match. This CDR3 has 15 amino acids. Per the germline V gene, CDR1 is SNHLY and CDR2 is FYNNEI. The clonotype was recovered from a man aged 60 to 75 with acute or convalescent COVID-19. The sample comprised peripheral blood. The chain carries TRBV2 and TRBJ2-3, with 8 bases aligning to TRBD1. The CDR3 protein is CASVGPGQVFGTQYF. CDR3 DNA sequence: TGTGCCAGCGTGGGTCCGGGACAGGTGTTTGGTACGCAGTATTTT.